Following are 2 T cell receptor beta chains from one sample sequenced in a study of blood T cell repertoires in COVID-19. Produced via immunoSEQ multiplex PCR; TCRdb's table is partial and in-frame only. The sample includes under 250,000 clones, more than 75% of them seen just once. The sample consisted of peripheral blood. The receptors originated from a woman at least 80 years old with COVID-19, enrolled during active disease.

This chain connects TRBV2 to TRBJ1-2, with 9 bases that match TRBD1. V dropped 11 bases and J dropped 1; count of bases not matched to a gene: 8. The CDR3 has 14 amino acids. CDR1 and CDR2 from the germline V gene are SNHLY and FYNNEI. CDR3 sequence reads: CAGSRDRDNYGYTF. The CDR3 region has the DNA TGTGCCGGATCCCGGGACAGGGATAACTATGGCTACACCTTC.

CDR3 nucleotide sequence: TGTGCCAGCAGCCAACAAGCCATCCCAGAGACCCAGTACTTC. Protein sequence: CASSQQAIPETQYF. The chain uses TRBV3-1 (or the pseudogene TRBV3-2) and TRBJ2-5; D unresolved. Trimming removed 2 bases at V and 4 bases at J, with 11 bases between. The germline V gene has CDR1 LGHDT and CDR2 YNNKEL (reference sequence). There are 14 residues in the CDR3.